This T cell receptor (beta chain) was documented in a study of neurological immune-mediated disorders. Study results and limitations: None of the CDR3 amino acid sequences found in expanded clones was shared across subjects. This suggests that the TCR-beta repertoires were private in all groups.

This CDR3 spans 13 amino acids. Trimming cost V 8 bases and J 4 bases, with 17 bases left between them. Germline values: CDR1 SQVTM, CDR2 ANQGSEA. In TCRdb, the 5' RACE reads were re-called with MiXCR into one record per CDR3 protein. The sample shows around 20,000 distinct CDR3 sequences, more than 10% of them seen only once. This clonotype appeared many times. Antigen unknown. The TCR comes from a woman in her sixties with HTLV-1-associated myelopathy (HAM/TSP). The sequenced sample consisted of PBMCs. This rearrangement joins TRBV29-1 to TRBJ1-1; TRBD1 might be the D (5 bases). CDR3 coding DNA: TGCAGCACCCTGGGGGAGGTAGGCACTGAAGCTTTCTTT. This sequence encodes CSTLGEVGTEAFF.